This is a list of T cell receptor beta chains from one sample in a study of cytomegalovirus exposure and HLA in healthy donors. TCRdb's copy holds only in-frame clones and misses some; the assay was immunoSEQ multiplex PCR. Among 100,000 to 120,000 clones, around 83% were seen once, and the ten largest hold 2.5% to 3%. What was sequenced was PBMCs. The receptors here all came from a woman aged 60-75 years in good health and CMV-seropositive. CDR3s include the opening cysteine and the closing phenylalanine or tryptophan. Each record gives: J gene, D gene, clone size, CDR3 length, V gene, CDR3 DNA, CDR3 protein. The D gene is left open where the match is weak. Rows may omit the clone size; those that give it use once, few, many or a size class.

j_gene: TRBJ2-5; d_gene: .; abundance: once; len: 16; v_gene: TRBV6-1; CDR3nt: TGTGCCAGCAGTGAAGGGCCCAGTCTAGATGGAGAGACCCAGTACTTC; CDR3aa: CASSEGPSLDGETQYF
j_gene: TRBJ2-3; d_gene: TRBD2; abundance: .; len: 16; v_gene: TRBV4-2; CDR3nt: TGTGCCAGCAGCCGGGACTATCACGGAAGCACAGATACGCAGTATTTT; CDR3aa: CASSRDYHGSTDTQYF
j_gene: TRBJ2-5; d_gene: .; abundance: .; len: 14; v_gene: TRBV6-5; CDR3nt: TGTGCCAGCAGTTACGGGACAACCGGAACAGAGCAGTACTTC; CDR3aa: CASSYGTTGTEQYF
j_gene: TRBJ1-5; d_gene: .; abundance: .; len: 14; v_gene: TRBV2; CDR3nt: TGTGCCAGCAGTCCTGGACAGAACAATCAGCCCCAGCATTTT; CDR3aa: CASSPGQNNQPQHF
j_gene: TRBJ2-3; d_gene: .; abundance: .; len: 16; v_gene: TRBV11-2; CDR3nt: TGTGCCAGCAGCTTAGATGGGCTAGCGTCCACAGATACGCAGTATTTT; CDR3aa: CASSLDGLASTDTQYF
j_gene: TRBJ1-1; d_gene: .; abundance: once; len: 19; v_gene: TRBV5-5; CDR3nt: TGTGCCAGCAGCTTGGGGGTCGTTAGCGGGTATATCATGAACACTGAAGCTTTCTTT; CDR3aa: CASSLGVVSGYIMNTEAFF
j_gene: TRBJ2-7; d_gene: TRBD1; abundance: .; len: 15; v_gene: TRBV6-6; CDR3nt: TGTGCCAGCAGTTACTTGACAGGGGACATCTACGAGCAGTACTTC; CDR3aa: CASSYLTGDIYEQYF
j_gene: TRBJ2-4; d_gene: TRBD1; abundance: .; len: 16; v_gene: TRBV29-1; CDR3nt: TGCAGCGTTGAAGACTGGGACAGGGGGTTTGGAAACATTCAGTACTTC; CDR3aa: CSVEDWDRGFGNIQYF
j_gene: TRBJ2-1; d_gene: TRBD2; abundance: .; len: 17; v_gene: TRBV5-4; CDR3nt: TGTGCCAGCAGCTTGGACGGGGCGGGAGGCCCTCTTGGTGAGCAGTTCTTC; CDR3aa: CASSLDGAGGPLGEQFF
j_gene: TRBJ2-1; d_gene: TRBD2; abundance: .; len: 16; v_gene: TRBV9; CDR3nt: TGTGCCAGCAGCGTGGGGGGACTAGCGGGAGTATATGAGCAGTTCTTC; CDR3aa: CASSVGGLAGVYEQFF
j_gene: TRBJ2-1; d_gene: .; abundance: .; len: 15; v_gene: TRBV5-4; CDR3nt: TGTGCCAGCAGCTTTTGGCTAGCGCCCTCCTGGGAGCAGTTCTTC; CDR3aa: CASSFWLAPSWEQFF
j_gene: TRBJ1-1; d_gene: .; abundance: .; len: 14; v_gene: TRBV7-9; CDR3nt: TGTGCCAGCAGCTTACCGGTCATGAACACTGAAGCTTTCTTT; CDR3aa: CASSLPVMNTEAFF
j_gene: TRBJ1-5; d_gene: .; abundance: .; len: 14; v_gene: TRBV6-5; CDR3nt: TGTGCCAGCAGCCCTAACAGGGGCAATCAGCCCCAGCATTTT; CDR3aa: CASSPNRGNQPQHF
j_gene: TRBJ1-1; d_gene: .; abundance: few; len: 13; v_gene: TRBV6-5; CDR3nt: TGTGCCAGCTACTATCGGGGGAGCACTGAAGCTTTCTTT; CDR3aa: CASYYRGSTEAFF
j_gene: TRBJ2-5; d_gene: TRBD1; abundance: .; len: 15; v_gene: TRBV28; CDR3nt: TGTGCCAGCAGTTTAGGGGGACAGCTCCAAGAGACCCAGTACTTC; CDR3aa: CASSLGGQLQETQYF
j_gene: TRBJ1-2; d_gene: TRBD1; abundance: .; len: 16; v_gene: TRBV5-5; CDR3nt: TGTGCCAGCAGCTTAGGACAGGGTAGAGAGTTTAATGGCTACACCTTC; CDR3aa: CASSLGQGREFNGYTF
j_gene: TRBJ2-3; d_gene: TRBD2; abundance: .; len: 18; v_gene: TRBV7-2; CDR3nt: TGTGCCAGCAGCTTATGGGTTTTAATAGCGGGAGGGCCGAATACGCAGTATTTT; CDR3aa: CASSLWVLIAGGPNTQYF
j_gene: TRBJ2-2; d_gene: TRBD2; abundance: .; len: 20; v_gene: TRBV2; CDR3nt: TGTGCCAGCAGCATACAACTAGCGGGAGGGCCCTCATGGGGCACCGGGGAGCTGTTTTTT; CDR3aa: CASSIQLAGGPSWGTGELFF
j_gene: TRBJ2-5; d_gene: .; abundance: once; len: 11; v_gene: TRBV10-3; CDR3nt: TGTGCCATCAAGAGGCCTGGAGGGCAGTACTTC; CDR3aa: CAIKRPGGQYF
j_gene: TRBJ2-5; d_gene: TRBD1; abundance: .; len: 15; v_gene: TRBV5-1; CDR3nt: TGCGCCAGCAGCCTGGACAGGATGTACCAAGAGACCCAGTACTTC; CDR3aa: CASSLDRMYQETQYF
j_gene: TRBJ2-2; d_gene: .; abundance: .; len: 14; v_gene: TRBV5-1; CDR3nt: TGCGCCAGCACGTTGGGGCGAGACACCGGGGAGCTGTTTTTT; CDR3aa: CASTLGRDTGELFF
j_gene: TRBJ2-7; d_gene: .; abundance: .; len: 16; v_gene: TRBV10-3; CDR3nt: TGTGCCATCAGTGACCCTTTGGGGCCCGGCCACTACGAGCAGTACTTC; CDR3aa: CAISDPLGPGHYEQYF
j_gene: TRBJ1-1; d_gene: TRBD1; abundance: .; len: 15; v_gene: TRBV25-1; CDR3nt: TGTGCCAGCAGCTTAGAGGGGACAGGGTACCCTGAAGCTTTCTTT; CDR3aa: CASSLEGTGYPEAFF
j_gene: TRBJ2-5; d_gene: TRBD2; abundance: .; len: 15; v_gene: TRBV19; CDR3nt: TGTGCCAGTAGTATCACCGGGACTAGTAAAGAGACCCAGTACTTC; CDR3aa: CASSITGTSKETQYF
j_gene: TRBJ1-2; d_gene: .; abundance: .; len: 12; v_gene: TRBV30; CDR3nt: TGTGCCTGGACCAATCCGGGACTTACTTACACCTTC; CDR3aa: CAWTNPGLTYTF
j_gene: TRBJ2-2; d_gene: TRBD2; abundance: once; len: 15; v_gene: TRBV28; CDR3nt: TGTGCCAGCATCCACGGGGGGGCATCCACCGGGGAGCTGTTTTTT; CDR3aa: CASIHGGASTGELFF
j_gene: TRBJ2-2; d_gene: TRBD2; abundance: .; len: 17; v_gene: TRBV7-3; CDR3nt: TGTGCCAGCAGCTTAAGGGGGACTAGCCTAAACACCGGGGAGCTGTTTTTT; CDR3aa: CASSLRGTSLNTGELFF
j_gene: TRBJ1-2; d_gene: TRBD1; abundance: .; len: 14; v_gene: TRBV28; CDR3nt: TGTGCCAGCCGGGGTGGACAGGGCTCGAATGGCTACACCTTC; CDR3aa: CASRGGQGSNGYTF
j_gene: TRBJ2-7; d_gene: TRBD2; abundance: .; len: 15; v_gene: TRBV28; CDR3nt: TGTGCCAGCAGTTTACCTAGCGGGAGACCGGGCGAGCAGTACTTC; CDR3aa: CASSLPSGRPGEQYF
j_gene: TRBJ2-1; d_gene: TRBD2; abundance: .; len: 15; v_gene: TRBV9; CDR3nt: TGTGCCAGCAGCGATAGCGGGAGGGCCGAGTTTGAGCAGTTCTTC; CDR3aa: CASSDSGRAEFEQFF
j_gene: TRBJ2-3; d_gene: .; abundance: .; len: 12; v_gene: TRBV7-2; CDR3nt: TGTGCCAGCAGCCCTTACACAGATACGCAGTATTTT; CDR3aa: CASSPYTDTQYF
j_gene: TRBJ2-7; d_gene: .; abundance: .; len: 13; v_gene: TRBV4-1; CDR3nt: TGCGCCAGCAGCCTAACAGAGATCTACGAGCAGTACTTC; CDR3aa: CASSLTEIYEQYF
j_gene: TRBJ2-5; d_gene: .; abundance: .; len: 14; v_gene: TRBV10-1; CDR3nt: TGCGCCAGCAGTGCCACTCCAGCAGGGGAGACCCAGTACTTC; CDR3aa: CASSATPAGETQYF
j_gene: TRBJ2-5; d_gene: .; abundance: once; len: 15; v_gene: TRBV4-1; CDR3nt: TGCGCCAGCAGCCAAGTTGGCGGTGCTCCCGAGACCCAGTACTTC; CDR3aa: CASSQVGGAPETQYF
j_gene: TRBJ2-6; d_gene: .; abundance: .; len: 14; v_gene: TRBV5-1; CDR3nt: TGCGCCAGCAGCTTGGCCTTTGGGGCCAACGTCCTGACTTTC; CDR3aa: CASSLAFGANVLTF
j_gene: TRBJ2-5; d_gene: TRBD2; abundance: .; len: 17; v_gene: TRBV15; CDR3nt: TGTGCCACCAGCGGAAGCCACACTAGCGGGAGAAAAGAGACCCAGTACTTC; CDR3aa: CATSGSHTSGRKETQYF
j_gene: TRBJ2-5; d_gene: .; abundance: .; len: 14; v_gene: TRBV25-1; CDR3nt: TGTGCCAGCAGTTCCGGGACATACTTGGAGACCCAGTACTTC; CDR3aa: CASSSGTYLETQYF
j_gene: TRBJ2-3; d_gene: .; abundance: .; len: 17; v_gene: TRBV5-4; CDR3nt: TGTGCCAGCAGCTTGGCCGGACAATGGACAGGCACAGATACGCAGTATTTT; CDR3aa: CASSLAGQWTGTDTQYF
j_gene: TRBJ1-4; d_gene: TRBD1; abundance: .; len: 17; v_gene: TRBV4-2; CDR3nt: TGTGCCAGCAGCCCCGTCGGACAGGGCTCAACTAATGAAAAACTGTTTTTT; CDR3aa: CASSPVGQGSTNEKLFF
j_gene: TRBJ2-1; d_gene: .; abundance: .; len: 20; v_gene: TRBV21-1; CDR3nt: TGTGCCAGCAGCAAAGGGGCCCCTAGCGGGGAGCCGGGGGAGTACAATGAGCAGTTCTTC; CDR3aa: CASSKGAPSGEPGEYNEQFF
j_gene: TRBJ2-3; d_gene: TRBD2; abundance: .; len: 12; v_gene: TRBV29-1; CDR3nt: TGCAGCGCTAGCGGGAGAACAGATACGCAGTATTTT; CDR3aa: CSASGRTDTQYF
j_gene: TRBJ2-3; d_gene: TRBD2; abundance: .; len: 18; v_gene: TRBV7-3; CDR3nt: TGTGCCAGCAGCTCCGTAGCGGGAGAGGTTGGGAACACAGATACGCAGTATTTT; CDR3aa: CASSSVAGEVGNTDTQYF
j_gene: TRBJ1-1; d_gene: .; abundance: .; len: 13; v_gene: TRBV15; CDR3nt: TGTGCCACCCAACGTGGGCAGAACACTGAAGCTTTCTTT; CDR3aa: CATQRGQNTEAFF
j_gene: TRBJ2-7; d_gene: TRBD2; abundance: .; len: 16; v_gene: TRBV10-1; CDR3nt: TGCGCCAGCTTCATTCGACTAGCGGGAGTCAACTACGAGCAGTACTTC; CDR3aa: CASFIRLAGVNYEQYF
j_gene: TRBJ2-7; d_gene: TRBD2; abundance: .; len: 16; v_gene: TRBV10-2; CDR3nt: TGCGCCAGCAGGCCGGGACTAGCGGGCTCAAACGACGAGCAGTACTTC; CDR3aa: CASRPGLAGSNDEQYF
j_gene: TRBJ2-1; d_gene: .; abundance: .; len: 16; v_gene: TRBV11-1; CDR3nt: TGTGCCAGCAGCTTACGAGCGGAGATAACCTACAATGAGCAGTTCTTC; CDR3aa: CASSLRAEITYNEQFF
j_gene: TRBJ2-3; d_gene: .; abundance: .; len: 15; v_gene: TRBV28; CDR3nt: TGTGCCAGCAGCCGGGCCAGGGTCCCCACAGATACGCAGTATTTT; CDR3aa: CASSRARVPTDTQYF
j_gene: TRBJ2-1; d_gene: .; abundance: .; len: 16; v_gene: TRBV5-1; CDR3nt: TGCGCCAGCAGCCGCGACCGGGACTCGGCATACAATGAGCAGTTCTTC; CDR3aa: CASSRDRDSAYNEQFF
j_gene: TRBJ2-2; d_gene: .; abundance: .; len: 14; v_gene: TRBV9; CDR3nt: TGTGCCAGCAGCGTAGGAGGCGGCACCGGGGAGCTGTTTTTT; CDR3aa: CASSVGGGTGELFF
j_gene: TRBJ2-7; d_gene: TRBD2; abundance: .; len: 17; v_gene: TRBV5-4; CDR3nt: TGTGCCAGCAGCCGGGGTAGCGGGAGGGAGGGGGGTTGGGGGCAGTACTTC; CDR3aa: CASSRGSGREGGWGQYF
j_gene: TRBJ2-7; d_gene: .; abundance: few; len: 14; v_gene: TRBV6-5; CDR3nt: TGTGCCAGCAATACGGAGGGGGCCTCCTACGAGCAGTACTTC; CDR3aa: CASNTEGASYEQYF
j_gene: TRBJ2-1; d_gene: TRBD2; abundance: .; len: 19; v_gene: TRBV15; CDR3nt: TGTGCCACCAGCAGACCCAGGACTAGGCTCGAGGGCGTAAGGGATGAGCAGTTCTTC; CDR3aa: CATSRPRTRLEGVRDEQFF
j_gene: TRBJ1-3; d_gene: .; abundance: .; len: 15; v_gene: TRBV6-5; CDR3nt: TGTGCCAGCAGTTACTCCCGGGGAGGTGGAAACACCATATATTTT; CDR3aa: CASSYSRGGGNTIYF
j_gene: TRBJ2-2; d_gene: TRBD1; abundance: .; len: 15; v_gene: TRBV5-1; CDR3nt: TGCGCCAGCAGCCTCCTCCGGGACAGGGGTGGGGAGCTGTTTTTT; CDR3aa: CASSLLRDRGGELFF
j_gene: TRBJ2-1; d_gene: TRBD2; abundance: .; len: 17; v_gene: TRBV10-3; CDR3nt: TGTGCCATCAGTGGCTCCCCCCCTAGCGGCGGATACAATGAGCAGTTCTTC; CDR3aa: CAISGSPPSGGYNEQFF
j_gene: TRBJ2-7; d_gene: TRBD1; abundance: .; len: 16; v_gene: TRBV5-1; CDR3nt: TGCGCCAGTAGCTTGGCCTCAGGGGGACGCTCCTACGAGCAGTACTTC; CDR3aa: CASSLASGGRSYEQYF
j_gene: TRBJ1-1; d_gene: .; abundance: .; len: 12; v_gene: TRBV19; CDR3nt: TGTGCCAGTAGTACTTGGCACACTGAAGCTTTCTTT; CDR3aa: CASSTWHTEAFF
j_gene: TRBJ1-1; d_gene: .; abundance: .; len: 16; v_gene: TRBV19; CDR3nt: TGTGCCAGTAGTCCCTCGACACTCTTAGGGAACACTGAAGCTTTCTTT; CDR3aa: CASSPSTLLGNTEAFF
j_gene: TRBJ1-1; d_gene: .; abundance: .; len: 13; v_gene: TRBV29-1; CDR3nt: TGCAGCGGATCCTACAGGGATCGCACTGAAGCTTTCTTT; CDR3aa: CSGSYRDRTEAFF
j_gene: TRBJ2-4; d_gene: .; abundance: .; len: 13; v_gene: TRBV5-5; CDR3nt: TGTGCCAGCAGCTTAGATACCCAACAGATCCCGTACTTC; CDR3aa: CASSLDTQQIPYF